This TCR beta chain comes out of a study of blood T cells in healthy people across ages. Broader study findings: More naive CD4+ cells and higher diversity marked long-lived donors relative to aged donors.

In its sample, this clonotype was seen a few times. The antigen is undetermined. The authors ran a second PCR of 7 to 11 cycles using a sample-barcoded 5' primer and a J-beta primer mix. MiXCR, applied by TCRdb to the 5' RACE reads, yields one record per CDR3 protein. This table holds hundreds of thousands of distinct CDR3 sequences, 35% to 50% found once. CDR3 length: 16 residues. Germline V gene sequence: CDR1 SNHLY, CDR2 FYNNEI. V was pared by 6 bases and J by 4 bases, with 18 bases between. Each donor had around 11 milliliters of peripheral blood drawn. The TCR comes from a man older than 75 in good health. Sequencing was done on a sample of blood. The J gene is TRBJ1-4, the V gene TRBV2; tentatively, D is TRBD1 (6 bases). The CDR3 here is CASSSRGTAINEKLFF. CDR3 coding DNA: TGTGCCAGCAGCTCTAGGGGGACCGCGATTAATGAAAAACTGTTTTTT.